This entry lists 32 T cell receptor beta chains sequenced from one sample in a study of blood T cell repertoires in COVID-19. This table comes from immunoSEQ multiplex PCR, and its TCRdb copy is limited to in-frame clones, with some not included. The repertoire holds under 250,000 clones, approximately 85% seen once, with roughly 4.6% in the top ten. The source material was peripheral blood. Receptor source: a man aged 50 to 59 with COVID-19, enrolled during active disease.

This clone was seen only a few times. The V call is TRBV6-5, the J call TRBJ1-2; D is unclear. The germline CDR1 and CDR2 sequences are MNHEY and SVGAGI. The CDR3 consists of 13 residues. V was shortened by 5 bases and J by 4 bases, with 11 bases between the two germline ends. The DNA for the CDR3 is TGTGCCAGCAGTCCACAGAGCTTCTATGGCTACACCTTC. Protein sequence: CASSPQSFYGYTF.

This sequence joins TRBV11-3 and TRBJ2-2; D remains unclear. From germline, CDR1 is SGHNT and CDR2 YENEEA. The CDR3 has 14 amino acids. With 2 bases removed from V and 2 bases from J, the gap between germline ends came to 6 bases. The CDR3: CASSLHSNTGELFF. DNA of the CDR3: TGTGCCAGCAGCTTACACAGCAACACCGGGGAGCTGTTTTTT.

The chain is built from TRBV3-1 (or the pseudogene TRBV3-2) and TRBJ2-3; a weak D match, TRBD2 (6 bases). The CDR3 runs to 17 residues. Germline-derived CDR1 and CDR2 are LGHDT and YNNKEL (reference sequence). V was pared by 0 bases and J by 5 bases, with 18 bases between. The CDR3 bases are TGTGCCAGCAGCCAAGATGGGGCGGGGCCCCGGGGAGATACGCAGTATTTT. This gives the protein CASSQDGAGPRGDTQYF.

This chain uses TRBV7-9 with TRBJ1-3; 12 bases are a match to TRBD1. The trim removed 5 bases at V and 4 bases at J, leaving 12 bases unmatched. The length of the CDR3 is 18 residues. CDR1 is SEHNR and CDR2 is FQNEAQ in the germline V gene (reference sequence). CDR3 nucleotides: TGTGCCAGCAGCCCAACTGGGGGACAGGGGGCGAAAGGAAACACCATATATTTT. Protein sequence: CASSPTGGQGAKGNTIYF. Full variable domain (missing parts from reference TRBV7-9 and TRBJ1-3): DTGVSQNPRHKITKRGQNVTFRCDPISEHNRLYWYRQTLGQGPEFLTYFQNEAQLEKSRLLSDRFSAERPKGSFSTLEIQRTEQGDSAMYLCASSPTGGQGAKGNTIYFGEGSWLTVV.

The CDR3 nucleotides read TGTGCCAGCAGCTTAATTGCCAGCACTGAAGCTTTCTTT. This codes for CASSLIASTEAFF. V usage is TRBV7-9 and J usage is TRBJ1-1, with D unclear. This CDR3 has 13 residues. V was pared by 2 bases and J by 4 bases, with 8 bases between. The germline gives CDR1 SEHNR, CDR2 FQNEAQ (reference sequence).

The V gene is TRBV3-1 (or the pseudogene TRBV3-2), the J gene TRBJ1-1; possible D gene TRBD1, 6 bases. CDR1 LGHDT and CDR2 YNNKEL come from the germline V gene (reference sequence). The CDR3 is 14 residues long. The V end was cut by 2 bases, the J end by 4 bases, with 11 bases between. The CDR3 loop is CASSQIQGSTEAFF. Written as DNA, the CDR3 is TGTGCCAGCAGCCAAATACAGGGATCCACTGAAGCTTTCTTT.

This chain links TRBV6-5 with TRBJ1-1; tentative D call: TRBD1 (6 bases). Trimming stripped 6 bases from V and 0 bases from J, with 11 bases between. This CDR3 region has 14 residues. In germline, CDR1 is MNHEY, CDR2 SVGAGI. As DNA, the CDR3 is TGTGCCAGCAGAACTGGACAGCTGAACACTGAAGCTTTCTTT. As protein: CASRTGQLNTEAFF.

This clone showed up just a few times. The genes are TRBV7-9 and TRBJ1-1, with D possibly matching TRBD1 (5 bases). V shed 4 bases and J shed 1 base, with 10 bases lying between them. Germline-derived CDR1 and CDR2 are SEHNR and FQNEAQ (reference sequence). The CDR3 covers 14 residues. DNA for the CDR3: TGTGCCAGCAGCTCCGACCAGGGGAACACTGAAGCTTTCTTT. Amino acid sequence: CASSSDQGNTEAFF.

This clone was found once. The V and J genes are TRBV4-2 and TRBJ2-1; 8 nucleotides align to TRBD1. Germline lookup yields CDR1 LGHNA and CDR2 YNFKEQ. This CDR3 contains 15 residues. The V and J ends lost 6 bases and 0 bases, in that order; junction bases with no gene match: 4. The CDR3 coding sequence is TGTGCCAGCAGAGGCGGGACAGGCTCCTACAATGAGCAGTTCTTC. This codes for CASRGGTGSYNEQFF.

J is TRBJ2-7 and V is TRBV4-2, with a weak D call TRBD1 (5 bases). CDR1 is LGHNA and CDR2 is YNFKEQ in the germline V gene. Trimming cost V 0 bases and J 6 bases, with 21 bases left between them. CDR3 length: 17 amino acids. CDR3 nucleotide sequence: TGTGCCAGCAGCCAAGATCCTCCTTCAGGGAAGCTTCTCGAGCAGTACTTC. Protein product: CASSQDPPSGKLLEQYF.

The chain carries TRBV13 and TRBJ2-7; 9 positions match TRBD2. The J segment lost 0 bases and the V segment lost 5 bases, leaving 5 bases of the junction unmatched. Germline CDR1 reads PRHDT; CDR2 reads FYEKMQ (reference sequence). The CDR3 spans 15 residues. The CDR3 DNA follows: TGTGCCAGCAGCCCCCTAGCGGGGTCCTCCTACGAGCAGTACTTC. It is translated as CASSPLAGSSYEQYF.

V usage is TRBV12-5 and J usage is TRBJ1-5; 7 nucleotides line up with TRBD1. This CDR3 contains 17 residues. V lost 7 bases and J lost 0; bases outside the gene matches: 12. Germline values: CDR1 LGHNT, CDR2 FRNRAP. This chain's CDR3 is CASASWTGTYSNQPQHF. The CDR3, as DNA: TGTGCTAGTGCCTCCTGGACAGGCACGTATAGCAATCAGCCCCAGCATTTT.

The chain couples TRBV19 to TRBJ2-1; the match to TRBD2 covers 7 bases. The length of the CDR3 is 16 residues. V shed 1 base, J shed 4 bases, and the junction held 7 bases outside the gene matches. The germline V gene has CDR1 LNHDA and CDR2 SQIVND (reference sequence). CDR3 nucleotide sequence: TGTGCCAGTAGTATAGGTGGCGGGGGAAGGTACAATGAGCAGTTCTTC. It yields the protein CASSIGGGGRYNEQFF.

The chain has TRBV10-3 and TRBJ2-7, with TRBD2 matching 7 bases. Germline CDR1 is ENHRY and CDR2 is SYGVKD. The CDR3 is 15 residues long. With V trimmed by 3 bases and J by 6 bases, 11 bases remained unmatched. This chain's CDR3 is CAISERTTPGGEQYF. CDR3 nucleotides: TGTGCCATCAGTGAAAGGACTACGCCGGGGGGCGAGCAGTACTTC.

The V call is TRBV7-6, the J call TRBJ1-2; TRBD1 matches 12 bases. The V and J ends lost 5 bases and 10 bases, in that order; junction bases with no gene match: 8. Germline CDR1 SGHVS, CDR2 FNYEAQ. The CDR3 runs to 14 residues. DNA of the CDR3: TGTGCCAGCAGCCAAGGGACAGGGGGCGCAGACTACACCTTC. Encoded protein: CASSQGTGGADYTF. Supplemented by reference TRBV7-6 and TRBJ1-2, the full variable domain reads GAGVSQSPRYKVTKRGQDVALRCDPISGHVSLYWYRQALGQGPEFLTYFNYEAQQDKSGLPNDRFSAERPEGSISTLTIQRTEQRDSAMYRCASSQGTGGADYTFGSGTRLTVV.

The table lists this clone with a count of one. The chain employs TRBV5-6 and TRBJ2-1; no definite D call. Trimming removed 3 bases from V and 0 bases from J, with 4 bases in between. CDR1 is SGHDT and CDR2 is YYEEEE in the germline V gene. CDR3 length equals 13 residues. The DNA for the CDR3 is TGTGCCAGCAGCTATAGCTCCTACAATGAGCAGTTCTTC. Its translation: CASSYSSYNEQFF.

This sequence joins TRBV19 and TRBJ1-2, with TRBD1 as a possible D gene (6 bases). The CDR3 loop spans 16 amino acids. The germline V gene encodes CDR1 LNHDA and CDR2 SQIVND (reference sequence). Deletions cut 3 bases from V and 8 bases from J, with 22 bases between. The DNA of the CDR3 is TGTGCCAGTAGTATCTGGGGGGGCGCGTTCCCCAAGGGCTACACCTTC. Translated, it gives CASSIWGGAFPKGYTF.

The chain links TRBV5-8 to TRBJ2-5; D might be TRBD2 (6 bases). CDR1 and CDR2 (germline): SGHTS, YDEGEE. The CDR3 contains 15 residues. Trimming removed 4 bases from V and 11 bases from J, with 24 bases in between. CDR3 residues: CASSPGGTWVDSQYF. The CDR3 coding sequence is TGTGCCAGCAGCCCTGGTGGGACTTGGGTGGATTCTCAGTACTTC.

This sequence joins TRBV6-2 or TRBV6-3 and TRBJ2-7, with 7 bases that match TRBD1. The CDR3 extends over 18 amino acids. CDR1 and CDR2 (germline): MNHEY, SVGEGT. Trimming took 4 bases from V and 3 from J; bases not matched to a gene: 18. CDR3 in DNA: TGTGCCAGCAGTTCGATCGGACAGGTCGGGCCCGAAGGCTACGAGCAGTACTTC. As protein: CASSSIGQVGPEGYEQYF.

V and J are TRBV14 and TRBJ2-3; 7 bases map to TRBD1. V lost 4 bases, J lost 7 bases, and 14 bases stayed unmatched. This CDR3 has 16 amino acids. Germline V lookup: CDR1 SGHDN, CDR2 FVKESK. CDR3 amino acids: CASSRGQIQSGYTQYF. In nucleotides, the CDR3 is TGTGCCAGCAGCCGGGGACAGATCCAATCGGGATATACGCAGTATTTT.

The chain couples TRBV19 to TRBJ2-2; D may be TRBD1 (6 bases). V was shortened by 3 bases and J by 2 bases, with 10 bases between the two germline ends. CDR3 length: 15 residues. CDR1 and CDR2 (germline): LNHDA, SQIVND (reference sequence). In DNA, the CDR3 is TGTGCCAGTAGTATTTTACAGGGTAACACCGGGGAGCTGTTTTTT. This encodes CASSILQGNTGELFF.

CDR3 nucleotides: TGTGCCAGCAGTCCTACCCCCGGGACAAACAACTATGGCTACACCTTC. This codes for CASSPTPGTNNYGYTF. V and J are TRBV28 and TRBJ1-2; tentative D call: TRBD1 (6 bases). The CDR3 runs 16 residues. In germline, CDR1 is MDHEN, CDR2 SYDVKM. V lost 5 bases, J lost 2 bases, and 18 bases lay in between.

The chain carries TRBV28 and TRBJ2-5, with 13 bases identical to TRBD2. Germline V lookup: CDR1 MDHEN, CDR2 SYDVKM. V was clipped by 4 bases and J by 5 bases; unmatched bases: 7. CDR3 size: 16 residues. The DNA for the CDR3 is TGTGCCAGCAGTTCGACTAGCGGGGGGCCATGGGAGACCCAGTACTTC. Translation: CASSSTSGGPWETQYF.

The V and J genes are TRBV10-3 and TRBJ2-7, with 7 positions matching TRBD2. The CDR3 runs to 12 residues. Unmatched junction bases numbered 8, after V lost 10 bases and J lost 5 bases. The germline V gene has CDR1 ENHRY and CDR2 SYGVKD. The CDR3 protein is CATRTSSNEQYF. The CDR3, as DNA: TGTGCCACCCGGACTAGTTCCAACGAGCAGTACTTC.

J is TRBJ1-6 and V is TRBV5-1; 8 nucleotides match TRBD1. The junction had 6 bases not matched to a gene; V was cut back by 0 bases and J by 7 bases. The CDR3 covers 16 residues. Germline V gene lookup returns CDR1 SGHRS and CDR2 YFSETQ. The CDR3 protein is CASSLGQGAQNSPLHF. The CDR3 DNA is TGCGCCAGCAGCTTGGGTCAGGGGGCTCAGAATTCACCCCTCCACTTT.

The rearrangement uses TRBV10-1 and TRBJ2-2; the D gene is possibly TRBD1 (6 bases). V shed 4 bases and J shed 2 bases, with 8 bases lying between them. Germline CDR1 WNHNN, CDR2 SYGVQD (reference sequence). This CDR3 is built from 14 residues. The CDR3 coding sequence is TGCGCCAGCAGTGTCGGGACAAACACCGGGGAGCTGTTTTTT. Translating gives CASSVGTNTGELFF.

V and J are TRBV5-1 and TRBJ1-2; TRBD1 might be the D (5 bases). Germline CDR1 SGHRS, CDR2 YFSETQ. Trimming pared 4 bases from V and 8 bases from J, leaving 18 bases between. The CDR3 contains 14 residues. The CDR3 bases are TGCGCCAGCAGCCCCTTTGGGGGGGACGGAGGCTACACCTTC. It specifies CASSPFGGDGGYTF.

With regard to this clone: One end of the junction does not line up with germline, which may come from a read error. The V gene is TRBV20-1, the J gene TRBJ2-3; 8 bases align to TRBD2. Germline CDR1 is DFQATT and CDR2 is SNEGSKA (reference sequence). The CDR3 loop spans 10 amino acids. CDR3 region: CSARTERGIF. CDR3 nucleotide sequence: TGCAGTGCTAGGACAGAGCGGGGGATTTTT.

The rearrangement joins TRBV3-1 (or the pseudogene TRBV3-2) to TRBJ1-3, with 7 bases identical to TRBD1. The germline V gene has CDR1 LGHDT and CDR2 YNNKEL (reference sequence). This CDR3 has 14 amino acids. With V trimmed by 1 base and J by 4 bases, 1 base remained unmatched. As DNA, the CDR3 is TGTGCCAGCAGCCAAGCAGGGGGAGGAAACACCATATATTTT. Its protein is CASSQAGGGNTIYF.

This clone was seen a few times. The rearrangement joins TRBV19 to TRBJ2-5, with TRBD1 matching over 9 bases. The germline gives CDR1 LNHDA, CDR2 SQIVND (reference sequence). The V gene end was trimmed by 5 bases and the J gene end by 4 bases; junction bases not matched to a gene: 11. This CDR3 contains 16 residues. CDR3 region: CASSGSTGGVGETQYF. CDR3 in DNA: TGTGCCAGTAGTGGATCGACAGGGGGTGTGGGAGAGACCCAGTACTTC.

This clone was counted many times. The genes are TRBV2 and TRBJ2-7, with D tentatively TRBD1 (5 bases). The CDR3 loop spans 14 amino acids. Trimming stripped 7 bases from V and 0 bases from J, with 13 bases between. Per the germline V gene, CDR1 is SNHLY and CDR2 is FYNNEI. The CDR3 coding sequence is TGTGCCAGCACCGCGACAGTAACCTCCTACGAGCAGTACTTC. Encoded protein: CASTATVTSYEQYF.

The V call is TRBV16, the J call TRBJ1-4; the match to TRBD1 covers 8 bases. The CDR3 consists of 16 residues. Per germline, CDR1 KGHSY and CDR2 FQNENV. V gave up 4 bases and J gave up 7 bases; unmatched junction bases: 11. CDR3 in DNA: TGTGCCAGCAGCCCTCGGACAGGGCGCGGGGGTGAAAAACTGTTTTTT. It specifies CASSPRTGRGGEKLFF.